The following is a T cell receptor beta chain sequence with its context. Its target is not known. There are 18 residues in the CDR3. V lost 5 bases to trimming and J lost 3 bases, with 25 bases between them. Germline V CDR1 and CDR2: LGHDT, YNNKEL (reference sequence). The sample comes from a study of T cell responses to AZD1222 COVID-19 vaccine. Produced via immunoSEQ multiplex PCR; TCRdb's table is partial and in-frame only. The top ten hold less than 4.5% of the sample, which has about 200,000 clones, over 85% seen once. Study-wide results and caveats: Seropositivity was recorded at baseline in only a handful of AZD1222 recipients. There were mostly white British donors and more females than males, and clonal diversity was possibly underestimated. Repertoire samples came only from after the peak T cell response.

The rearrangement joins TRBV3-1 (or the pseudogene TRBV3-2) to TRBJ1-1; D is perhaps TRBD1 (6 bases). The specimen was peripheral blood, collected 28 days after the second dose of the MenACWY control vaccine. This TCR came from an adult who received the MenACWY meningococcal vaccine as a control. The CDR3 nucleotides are TGTGCCAGCAGCAACTGTGCCAGGGGAGTCATGGTACACACTGAAGCTTTCTTT. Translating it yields CASSNCARGVMVHTEAFF.